This T cell receptor beta chain was captured in a study of shared clonotypes between healthy human individuals. Study results and caveats: Larger richness was generally estimated for naive than memory subsets.

At the deep level, the assay was run. DNA at 150 to 200 ng, around 30,000 T cell genomes, went into sorted-subset replicate PCRs. TCRdb's table, derived via immunoSEQ multiplex PCR, lists solely in-frame clones and lacks some. The sample carries under 1,900,000 clones, approximately 98.5% recorded once. Comment on this clone: The antigen remains undetermined.

The CDR3 runs to 12 residues. Trimming stripped 2 bases from V and 10 bases from J, with 11 bases between. Germline V lookup: CDR1 MDHEN, CDR2 SYDVKM. The sample taken for sequencing was naive CD4+ T cells sorted from blood. This sample's subset: CD45RA+ positively selected. The chain carries TRBV28 and TRBJ1-1, with D perhaps matching TRBD1 (5 bases). The sequence was collected from a man aged 25 to 40 in good health. For the CDR3, the DNA is TGTGCCAGCAGTTTAGCGTGGACAAGAGCTTTCTTT. Its protein product is CASSLAWTRAFF. Filled out from reference TRBV28 and TRBJ1-1, the complete variable domain reads DVKVTQSSRYLVKRTGEKVFLECVQDMDHENMFWYRQDPGLGLRLIYFSYDVKMKEKGDIPEGYSVSREKKERFSLILESASTNQTSMYLCASSLAWTRAFFGQGTRLTVV.